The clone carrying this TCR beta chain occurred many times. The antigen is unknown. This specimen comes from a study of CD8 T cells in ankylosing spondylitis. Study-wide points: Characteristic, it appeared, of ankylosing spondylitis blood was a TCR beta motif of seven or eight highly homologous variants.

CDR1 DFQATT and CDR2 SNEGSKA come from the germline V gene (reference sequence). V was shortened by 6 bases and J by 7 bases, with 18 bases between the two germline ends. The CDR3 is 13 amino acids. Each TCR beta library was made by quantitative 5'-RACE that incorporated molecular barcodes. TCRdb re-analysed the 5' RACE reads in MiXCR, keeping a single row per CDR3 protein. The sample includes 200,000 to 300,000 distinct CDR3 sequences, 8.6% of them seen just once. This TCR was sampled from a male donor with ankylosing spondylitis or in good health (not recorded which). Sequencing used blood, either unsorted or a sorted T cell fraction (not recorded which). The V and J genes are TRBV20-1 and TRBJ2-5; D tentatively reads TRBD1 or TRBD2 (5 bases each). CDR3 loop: CSARLPTQGTQYF. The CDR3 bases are TGCAGTGCGAGACTACCAACCCAGGGGACCCAGTACTTC.